This paragraph reports one T cell receptor beta chain. The same CDR3 also results from other DNA sequences found in this sample. Some clones are missing from TCRdb's copy, which holds only in-frame ones; the method was immunoSEQ multiplex PCR. This repertoire shows 90,000 to 100,000 clones, about four fifths found once; its top ten account for 8% to 11%. Germline lookup yields CDR1 SNHLY and CDR2 FYNNEI. V was trimmed by 4 bases and J by 3 bases, leaving 6 bases between them. CDR3 length: 13 residues. The entry originates in a study of control samples from healthy donors and cancer patients. The sample consisted of blood. This clonotype was obtained from a woman in her 30s in good health. The J gene is TRBJ2-2, the V gene TRBV2; D may be TRBD1 or TRBD2 (5 bases each). CDR3 DNA: TGTGCCAGCAGTGGGGGGTACACCGGGGAGCTGTTTTTT. Its translation: CASSGGYTGELFF.